The entry below describes one T cell receptor (beta chain). The sample originates from a study of blood T cells in healthy people across ages. The trim removed 2 bases at V and 5 bases at J, leaving 4 bases unmatched. Germline V lookup: CDR1 MGHDK, CDR2 SYGVNS. The length of the CDR3 is 14 residues. Using a J-beta primer mix together with a sample-barcoded 5' primer, a second PCR was run for about 6 to 11 cycles. From the 5' RACE reads, TCRdb called clonotypes with MiXCR, one entry per CDR3 protein. The profile shows approximately 780,000 distinct CDR3 sequences, roughly 25% of them singletons. The same sample was also studied in work on T cells of mothers and their children.

This chain joins TRBV25-1 and TRBJ1-1; 8 bases align to TRBD1. This TCR was sampled from a boy aged 10-17 years in good health. Material: blood. Here the CDR3 reads CASSERTGRTEAFF. The CDR3 nucleotides are TGTGCCAGCAGTGAAAGGACAGGGAGGACTGAAGCTTTCTTT.